The entry that follows covers one T cell receptor beta chain sequence. The V and J ends lost 4 bases and 0 bases, in that order; junction bases with no gene match: 8. The CDR3 totals 17 residues. Germline-derived CDR1 and CDR2 are WNHNN and SYGVQD (reference sequence). These data belong to a study of glioma-infiltrating T cells after dendritic cell vaccination. Study-wide background: Patients had newly diagnosed or recurrent glioblastoma and received dendritic cell vaccines.

Some clones are missing from TCRdb's copy, which holds only in-frame ones; the method was immunoSEQ multiplex PCR. The sample records 90,000 to 140,000 clones, 85% to 90% being singletons. This sample's time point: after dendritic cell vaccination, including at tumor progression/relapse. Only patients with spare fresh-frozen tumor and over two years of follow-up were included. The V gene is TRBV10-1, the J gene TRBJ2-1; TRBD2 aligns across 8 bases. This TCR was sampled from a human donor with glioblastoma. The source material was blood, sampled after dendritic cell vaccination. The CDR3 nucleotides read TGCGCCAGCAGTGCCCAGAGCGGGGGCGTCTCCTACAATGAGCAGTTCTTC. It encodes CASSAQSGGVSYNEQFF.